These T cell receptor beta chains were read from a single sample in a study of T cell responses to AZD1222 COVID-19 vaccine. The data were produced by immunoSEQ multiplex PCR, yet TCRdb's version contains in-frame clones alone and is incomplete. Of approximately 97,000 clones in the sample, almost 85% were seen once. The source material was peripheral blood, sampled on day 0 of AZD1222 vaccination. The receptors were sampled from an adult in good health. Both conserved end residues are part of each CDR3. A D gene is named only where the DNA matches it firmly. Not every row has a clone size; where given, it reads once, few, many or a size class.

CDR3: CASSSGHGNEQFF
DNA: TGTGCCAGCAGCTCTGGACATGGCAATGAGCAGTTCTTC
V: TRBV6-2/TRBV6-3
J: TRBJ2-1
size: -
D: -

CDR3: CASSLTSGGIPNTGELFF
DNA: TGTGCCAGCAGCCTGACTAGCGGGGGAATTCCGAACACCGGGGAGCTGTTTTTT
V: TRBV7-9
J: TRBJ2-2
size: few
D: TRBD2

CDR3: CASGLAGGQETQYF
DNA: TGTGCCAGCGGACTAGCGGGGGGGCAAGAGACCCAGTACTTC
V: TRBV7-9
J: TRBJ2-5
size: -
D: TRBD2

CDR3: CATAGWGNGYTF
DNA: TGTGCCACCGCAGGGTGGGGCAATGGCTACACCTTC
V: TRBV19
J: TRBJ1-2
size: -
D: -

CDR3: CASSPHTSGRAYEQYF
DNA: TGTGCCAGCAGTCCCCATACTAGCGGGAGGGCCTACGAGCAGTACTTC
V: TRBV28
J: TRBJ2-7
size: -
D: TRBD2

CDR3: CSASMGQGNSPLHF
DNA: TGCAGTGCTAGTATGGGACAGGGGAATTCACCCCTCCACTTT
V: TRBV20-1
J: TRBJ1-6
size: -
D: TRBD1

CDR3: CASQMSSGNTIYF
DNA: TGTGCCAGTCAAATGAGCTCTGGAAACACCATATATTTT
V: TRBV19
J: TRBJ1-3
size: -
D: -

CDR3: CATMDRNSYNEQFF
DNA: TGTGCCACCATGGACAGGAACTCCTACAATGAGCAGTTCTTC
V: TRBV24-1
J: TRBJ2-1
size: -
D: TRBD1

CDR3: CASSLTGTGARKGATQYF
DNA: TGTGCCAGCAGCTTAACGGGGACAGGGGCGCGAAAAGGCGCTACGCAGTATTTT
V: TRBV7-3
J: TRBJ2-3
size: -
D: TRBD1

CDR3: CATSGPGYQPQHF
DNA: TGTGCCACCAGTGGCCCCGGCTATCAGCCCCAGCATTTT
V: TRBV24-1
J: TRBJ1-5
size: -
D: -

CDR3: CASSPDRATGYTF
DNA: TGTGCCAGCAGCCCGGACAGGGCGACTGGCTACACCTTC
V: TRBV28
J: TRBJ1-2
size: -
D: TRBD1